This TCR beta chain was documented in a study of human T cells and chemical hapten exposure. Study-level information: A patient group, mainly female, showed alopecia areata, totalis or universalis. Study results and caveats: The study found expanded TCRs formed significantly more large CDR3 similarity clusters than controls. More PT1 expanded TCRs went with higher patch test scores.

TCRdb fed the RACE reads into MiXCR, producing one record per CDR3 protein. This sample carries about 340,000 distinct CDR3 sequences, approximately 6.9% of them seen once, and the ten largest clones take 7% to 10%. Germline values: CDR1 SQVTM, CDR2 ANQGSEA. After removal of 7 bases from V and 3 bases from J, the junction contained 11 bases not matched to a gene. This CDR3 has 14 residues. The time point was: patch test 1, 2 weeks after DPC sensitization. Treatment meaning: therapeutic diphenylcyclopropenone sensitization with weekly scalp DPC. This clonotype was counted at least ten times. The antigen is unknown.

The source material was whole blood, sampled in connection with sensitization to the hapten diphenylcyclopropenone (DPC). This receptor was taken from a woman aged 18-29 years with alopecia areata. Some clones in this sample may be carry-over from other donors' samples. V is TRBV29-1 and J is TRBJ1-1; TRBD1 aligns across 7 bases. In DNA, the CDR3 is TGCAGCGCTTGTCGCCGGGACAGATACACTGAAGCTTTCTTT. It translates to CSACRRDRYTEAFF.